This T cell receptor beta chain emerged from a study of patients and donors after allogeneic stem cell transplantation. The J segment lost 4 bases and the V segment lost 4 bases, leaving 3 bases of the junction unmatched. Germline lookup yields CDR1 SGDLS and CDR2 YYNGEE. The CDR3 length is 13 residues. The table lists this clonotype with many counts. TCRdb re-called the RT-PCR reads through MiXCR, storing one row per CDR3 protein. The table shows about a million distinct CDR3 sequences, with over 15% occurring only once. Sequences were obtained from blood, either unsorted or a sorted T cell fraction (not recorded which). The sequence came from a human donor who was either an allogeneic HSCT recipient or a stem cell or donor lymphocyte infusion donor (not recorded which). It is not recorded whose cells these are; they may come from a transplant donor. V usage is TRBV9 and J usage is TRBJ1-1, with 8 bases lining up with TRBD1. The DNA for the CDR3 is TGTGCCAGCAGCAACACAGGGGGCACTGAAGCTTTCTTT. Translation gives CASSNTGGTEAFF.